This T cell receptor (beta chain) is drawn from a study of blood T cell repertoires in COVID-19. Study overall: Whether acute or convalescent, the COVID-19 samples came from the United States, Italy and Spain. PBMCs, B-cell-depleted T cells, or T cells provided the cDNA or gDNA that made up the material.

Per the authors' pipeline: Counts of nucleated cells, estimated from reference gene primer amplification, were obtained. Assay used: immunoSEQ multiplex PCR; TCRdb lists only in-frame clones, some missing. The V and J calls and clone size are taken from that table; D and trimming were inferred from the DNA. The table lists about 42,000 clones, about 88% of them singletons. The TCR comes from a human donor in a cohort sampled during active COVID-19. Sequencing was carried out using peripheral blood.

Written as DNA, the CDR3 is TGTGCCAGCTCACAGGAGCACAATCAGCCCCAGCATTTT. This translates into CASSQEHNQPQHF. The rearrangement joins TRBV18 to TRBJ1-5, with unresolved D. The CDR3 has 13 residues. Per germline, CDR1 KGHSH and CDR2 LQKENI. Trimming stripped 4 bases from V and 3 bases from J, with 7 bases between.